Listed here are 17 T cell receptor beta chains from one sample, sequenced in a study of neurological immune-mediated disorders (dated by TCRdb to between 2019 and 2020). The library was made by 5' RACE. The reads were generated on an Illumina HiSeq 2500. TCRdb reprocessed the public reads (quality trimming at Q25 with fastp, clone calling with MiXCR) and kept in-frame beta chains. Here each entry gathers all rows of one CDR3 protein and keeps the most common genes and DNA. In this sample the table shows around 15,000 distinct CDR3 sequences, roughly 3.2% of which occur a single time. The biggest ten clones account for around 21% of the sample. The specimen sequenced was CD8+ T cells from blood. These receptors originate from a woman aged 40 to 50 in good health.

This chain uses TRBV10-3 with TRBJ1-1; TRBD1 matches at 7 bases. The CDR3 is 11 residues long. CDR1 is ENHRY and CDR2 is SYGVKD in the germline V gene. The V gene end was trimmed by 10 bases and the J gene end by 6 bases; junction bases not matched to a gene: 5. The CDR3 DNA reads TGTGCCAGCCTAGGGGGCCCTGAAGCTTTCTTT. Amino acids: CASLGGPEAFF.

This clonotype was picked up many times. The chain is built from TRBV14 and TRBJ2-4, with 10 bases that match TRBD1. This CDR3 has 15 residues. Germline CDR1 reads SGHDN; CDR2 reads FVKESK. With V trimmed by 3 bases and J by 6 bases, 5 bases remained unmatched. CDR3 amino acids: CASSQSGQGLNIQYF. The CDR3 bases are TGTGCCAGCAGCCAGTCGGGACAGGGGTTAAACATTCAGTACTTC.

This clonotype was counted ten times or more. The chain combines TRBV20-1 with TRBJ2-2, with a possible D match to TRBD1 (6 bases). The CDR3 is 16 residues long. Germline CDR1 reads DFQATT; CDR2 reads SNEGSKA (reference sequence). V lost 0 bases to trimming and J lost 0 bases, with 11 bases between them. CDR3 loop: CSARDPTGSNTGELFF. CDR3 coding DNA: TGCAGTGCTAGAGATCCGACAGGTTCGAACACCGGGGAGCTGTTTTTT.

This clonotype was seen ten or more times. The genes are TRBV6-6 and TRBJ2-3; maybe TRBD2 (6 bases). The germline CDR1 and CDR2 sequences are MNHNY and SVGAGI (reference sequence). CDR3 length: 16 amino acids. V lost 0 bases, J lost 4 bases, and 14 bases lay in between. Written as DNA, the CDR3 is TGTGCCAGCAGTTACTCGTCTAGCGCCTCCTCAGATACGCAGTATTTT. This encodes CASSYSSSASSDTQYF.

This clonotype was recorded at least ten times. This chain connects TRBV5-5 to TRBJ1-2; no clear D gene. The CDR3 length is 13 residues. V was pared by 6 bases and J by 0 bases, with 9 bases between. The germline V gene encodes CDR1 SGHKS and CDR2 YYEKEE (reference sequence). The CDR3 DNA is TGTGCCAGCACCCCGGAAGCTAACTATGGCTACACCTTC. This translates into CASTPEANYGYTF.

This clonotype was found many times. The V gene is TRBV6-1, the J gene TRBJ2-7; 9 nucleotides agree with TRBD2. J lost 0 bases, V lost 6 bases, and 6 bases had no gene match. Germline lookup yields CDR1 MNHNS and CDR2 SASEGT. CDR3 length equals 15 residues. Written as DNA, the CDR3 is TGTGCCAGCAGGGGAGAAGCGGGAGGCTCCTACGAGCAGTACTTC. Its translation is CASRGEAGGSYEQYF.

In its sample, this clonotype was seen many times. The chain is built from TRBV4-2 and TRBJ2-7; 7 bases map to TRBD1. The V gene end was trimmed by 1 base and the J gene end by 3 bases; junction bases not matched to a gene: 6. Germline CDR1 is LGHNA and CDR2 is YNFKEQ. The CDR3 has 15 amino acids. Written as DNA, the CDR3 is TGTGCCAGCAGCCAAGTTCGGGACAGCTACTACGAGCAGTACTTC. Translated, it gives CASSQVRDSYYEQYF.

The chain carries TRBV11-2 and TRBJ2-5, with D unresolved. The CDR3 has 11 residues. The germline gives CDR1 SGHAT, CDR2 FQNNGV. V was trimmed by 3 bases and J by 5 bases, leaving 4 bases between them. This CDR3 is CASSFGETQYF. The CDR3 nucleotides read TGTGCCAGCAGCTTTGGGGAGACCCAGTACTTC.

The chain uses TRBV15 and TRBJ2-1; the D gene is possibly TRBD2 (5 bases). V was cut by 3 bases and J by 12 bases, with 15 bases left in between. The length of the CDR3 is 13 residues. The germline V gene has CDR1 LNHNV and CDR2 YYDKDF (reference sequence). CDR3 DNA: TGTGCCACCAGCAGGCCTGCCGGGAAGACGCAGTTCTTC. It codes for CATSRPAGKTQFF.

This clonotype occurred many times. The chain's CDR3 is CASSIRGFEDNQPQHF. DNA for the CDR3: TGTGCCAGCAGCATTCGGGGGTTTGAGGACAATCAGCCCCAGCATTTT. The gene calls are TRBV27 and TRBJ1-5, with a tentative D call TRBD1 (5 bases). V shed 6 bases and J shed 3 bases, with 18 bases lying between them. Germline V gives CDR1 MNHEY, CDR2 SMNVEV (reference sequence). The CDR3 is 16 amino acids.

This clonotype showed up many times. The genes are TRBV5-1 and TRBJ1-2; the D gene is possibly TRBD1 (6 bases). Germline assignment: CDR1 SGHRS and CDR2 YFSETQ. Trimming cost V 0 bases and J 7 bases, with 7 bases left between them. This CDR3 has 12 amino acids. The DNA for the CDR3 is TGCGCCAGCAGCTTGGACAGGGTTGGCTACACCTTC. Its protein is CASSLDRVGYTF.

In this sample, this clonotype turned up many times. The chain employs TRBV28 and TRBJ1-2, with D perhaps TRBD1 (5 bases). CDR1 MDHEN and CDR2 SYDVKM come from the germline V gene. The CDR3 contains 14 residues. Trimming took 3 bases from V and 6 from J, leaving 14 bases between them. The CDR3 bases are TGTGCCAGCAGTTTGGAGAACACGGGGGATGGCTACACCTTC. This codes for CASSLENTGDGYTF.

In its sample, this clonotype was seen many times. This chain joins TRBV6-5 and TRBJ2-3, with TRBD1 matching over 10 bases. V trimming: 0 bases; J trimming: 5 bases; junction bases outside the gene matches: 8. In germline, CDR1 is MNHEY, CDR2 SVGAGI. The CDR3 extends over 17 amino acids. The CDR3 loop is CASSYSIGTGVQDTQYF. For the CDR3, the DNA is TGTGCCAGCAGTTACTCGATTGGGACAGGGGTTCAAGATACGCAGTATTTT.

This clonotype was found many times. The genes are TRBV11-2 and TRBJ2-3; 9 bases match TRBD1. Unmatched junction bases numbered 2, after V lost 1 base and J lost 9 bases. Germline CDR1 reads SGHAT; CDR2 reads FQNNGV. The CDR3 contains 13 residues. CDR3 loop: CASSLGDRGTQYF. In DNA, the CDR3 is TGTGCCAGCAGCTTAGGAGACAGGGGGACGCAGTATTTT.

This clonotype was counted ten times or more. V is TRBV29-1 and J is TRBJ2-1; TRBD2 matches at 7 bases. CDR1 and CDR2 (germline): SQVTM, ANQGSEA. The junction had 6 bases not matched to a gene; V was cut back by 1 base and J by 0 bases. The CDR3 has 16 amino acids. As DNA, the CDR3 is TGCAGCGTTGAAGGGTTCGGGGGGAGCTCCTACAATGAGCAGTTCTTC. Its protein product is CSVEGFGGSSYNEQFF.

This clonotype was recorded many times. The CDR3 bases are TGTGCCAGCAGCTTAGAATCCGAGGATAGCAATCAGCCCCAGCATTTT. It yields the protein CASSLESEDSNQPQHF. This chain links TRBV11-2 with TRBJ1-5; D is uncertain. Trimming stripped 0 bases from V and 0 bases from J, with 9 bases between. Germline CDR1 SGHAT, CDR2 FQNNGV. This CDR3 has 16 residues.

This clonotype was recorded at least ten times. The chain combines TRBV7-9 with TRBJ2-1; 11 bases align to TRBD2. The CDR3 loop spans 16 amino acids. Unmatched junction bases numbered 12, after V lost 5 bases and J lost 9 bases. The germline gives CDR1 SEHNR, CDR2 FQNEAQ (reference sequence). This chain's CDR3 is CASSPPLAGVVFEQFF. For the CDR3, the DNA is TGTGCCAGCAGCCCTCCACTAGCGGGAGTAGTTTTTGAGCAGTTCTTC.